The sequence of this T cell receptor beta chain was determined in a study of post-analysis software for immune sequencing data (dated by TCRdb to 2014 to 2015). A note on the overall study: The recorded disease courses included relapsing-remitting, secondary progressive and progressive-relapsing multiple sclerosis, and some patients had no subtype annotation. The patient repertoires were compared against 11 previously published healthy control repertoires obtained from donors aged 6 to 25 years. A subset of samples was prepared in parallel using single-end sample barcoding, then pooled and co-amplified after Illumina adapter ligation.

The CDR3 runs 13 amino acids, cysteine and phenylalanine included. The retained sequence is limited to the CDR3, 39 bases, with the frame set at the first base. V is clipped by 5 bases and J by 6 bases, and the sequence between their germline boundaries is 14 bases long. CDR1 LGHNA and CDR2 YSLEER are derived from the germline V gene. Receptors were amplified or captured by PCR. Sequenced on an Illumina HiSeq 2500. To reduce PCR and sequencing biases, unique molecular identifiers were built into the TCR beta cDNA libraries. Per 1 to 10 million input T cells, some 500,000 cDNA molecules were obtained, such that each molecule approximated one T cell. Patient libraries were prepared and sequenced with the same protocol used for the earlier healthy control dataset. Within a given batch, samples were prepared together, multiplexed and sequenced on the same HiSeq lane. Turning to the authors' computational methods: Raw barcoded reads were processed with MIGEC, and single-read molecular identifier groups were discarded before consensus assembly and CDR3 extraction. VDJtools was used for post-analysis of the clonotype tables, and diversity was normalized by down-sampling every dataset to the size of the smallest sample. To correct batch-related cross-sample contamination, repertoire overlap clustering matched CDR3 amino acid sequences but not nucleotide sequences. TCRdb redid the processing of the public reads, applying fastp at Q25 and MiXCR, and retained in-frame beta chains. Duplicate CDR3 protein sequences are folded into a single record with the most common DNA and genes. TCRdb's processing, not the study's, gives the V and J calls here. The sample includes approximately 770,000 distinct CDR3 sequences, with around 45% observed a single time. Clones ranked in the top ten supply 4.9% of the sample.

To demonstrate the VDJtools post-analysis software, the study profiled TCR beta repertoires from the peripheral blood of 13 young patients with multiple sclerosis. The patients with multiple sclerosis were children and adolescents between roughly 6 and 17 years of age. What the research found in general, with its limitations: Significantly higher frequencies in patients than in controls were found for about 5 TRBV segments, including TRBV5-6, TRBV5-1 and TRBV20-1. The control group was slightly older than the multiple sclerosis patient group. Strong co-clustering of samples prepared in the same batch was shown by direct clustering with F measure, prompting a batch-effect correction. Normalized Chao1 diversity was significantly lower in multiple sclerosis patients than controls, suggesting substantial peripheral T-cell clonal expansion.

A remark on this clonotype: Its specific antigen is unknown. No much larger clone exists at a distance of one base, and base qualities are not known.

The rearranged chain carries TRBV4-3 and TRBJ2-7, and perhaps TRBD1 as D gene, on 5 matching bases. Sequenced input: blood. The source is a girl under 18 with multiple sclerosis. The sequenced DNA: TGCGCCAGCAGCAGGGGTACAGTCGGCGAGCAGTACTTC. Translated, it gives CASSRGTVGEQYF.